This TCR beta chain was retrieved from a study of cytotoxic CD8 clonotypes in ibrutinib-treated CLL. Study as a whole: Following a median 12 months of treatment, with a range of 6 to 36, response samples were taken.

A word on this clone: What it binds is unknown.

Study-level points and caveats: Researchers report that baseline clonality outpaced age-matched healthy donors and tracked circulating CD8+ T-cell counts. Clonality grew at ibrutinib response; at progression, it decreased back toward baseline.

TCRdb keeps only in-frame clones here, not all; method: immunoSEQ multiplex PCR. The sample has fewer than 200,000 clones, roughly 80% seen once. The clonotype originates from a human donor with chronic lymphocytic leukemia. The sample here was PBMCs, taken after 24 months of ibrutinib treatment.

The CDR3 nucleotides are TGTGCCAGCAGCGTAGAGGGTACAGCCACCGGGGAGCTGTTTTTT. Translated, it gives CASSVEGTATGELFF. V gene TRBV9 combines with J gene TRBJ2-2; D unresolved. This CDR3 spans 15 amino acids. Between the trimmed V and J ends, which lost 0 bases and 4 bases, there was a span of 10 bases. Germline-derived CDR1 and CDR2 are SGDLS and YYNGEE.